What follows are 24 T cell receptor beta chains derived from one specimen sequenced in a study of blood T cell repertoires in COVID-19 (dated by TCRdb to 2018 to 2020). Libraries were made using the immunoSEQ multiplex PCR assay. TCRdb stores this immuneACCESS table with in-frame sequences only. Part of the clones is absent; in the studies checked, under half of the shortfall reflects unresolved V genes, and no reason is known for the rest. The sample contains some 240,000 clones, 84% of them found a single time. The top ten constitute 1.4% of the sample. Sequencing was done on a sample of peripheral blood. The receptor source for this set is a woman between 35 and 50 years old who had recovered from COVID-19.

The chain uses TRBV5-6 and TRBJ1-2; possibly TRBD1 for D (6 bases). The germline CDR1 and CDR2 sequences are SGHDT and YYEEEE. This CDR3 region has 15 residues. Trimming shortened V by 2 bases and J by 6 bases, and 17 bases separated the two germline ends. CDR3 residues: CASSFGNREINGYTF. CDR3 DNA sequence: TGTGCCAGCAGCTTCGGCAACAGGGAGATAAATGGCTACACCTTC.

The chain has TRBV4-2 and TRBJ1-1; D possibly corresponds to TRBD1 (5 bases). The V gene's germline CDR1 is LGHNA and CDR2 YNFKEQ. Trimming pared 4 bases from V and 2 bases from J, leaving 14 bases between. This CDR3 region has 15 residues. Written as DNA, the CDR3 is TGTGCCAGCAGCCCTTCATCGACAGCCAACACTGAAGCTTTCTTT. Its translation: CASSPSSTANTEAFF.

This chain connects TRBV12-3 or TRBV12-4 to TRBJ2-3, with D unclear. Between the trimmed V and J ends, which lost 4 bases and 3 bases, there was a span of 5 bases. This CDR3 has 12 amino acids. For the CDR3, the DNA is TGTGCCAGCAGTTCAGAAACAGATACGCAGTATTTT. It specifies CASSSETDTQYF.

The CDR3 coding sequence is TGTGCCTGGAGTGCGCCAACCTGGGCTCGGGGCTACACCTTC. Translating gives CAWSAPTWARGYTF. V gene TRBV30 combines with J gene TRBJ1-2; no firm D call. Germline V gene sequence: CDR1 GTSNPN, CDR2 SVGIG (reference sequence). V was trimmed by 1 base and J by 8 bases, leaving 17 bases between them. The CDR3 totals 14 residues.

This chain links TRBV7-2 with TRBJ2-7, with unresolved D. Trimming removed 2 bases from V and 4 bases from J, with 12 bases in between. The CDR3 consists of 14 residues. Germline lookup yields CDR1 SGHTA and CDR2 FQGNSA. CDR3 in DNA: TGTGCCAGCAGCTTACTGCTGCGAGAATACGAGCAGTACTTC. This translates into CASSLLLREYEQYF.

This chain uses TRBV7-9 with TRBJ1-5, with 7 nucleotides matching TRBD1. The trim removed 3 bases at V and 3 bases at J, leaving 2 bases unmatched. Germline V CDR1 and CDR2: SEHNR, FQNEAQ (reference sequence). The CDR3 extends over 14 amino acids. CDR3 residues: CASSFGQDNQPQHF. CDR3 in DNA: TGTGCCAGCAGCTTCGGACAGGACAATCAGCCCCAGCATTTT. Looking up the rest from reference TRBV7-9 and TRBJ1-5 gives the full variable domain: DTGVSQNPRHKITKRGQNVTFRCDPISEHNRLYWYRQTLGQGPEFLTYFQNEAQLEKSRLLSDRFSAERPKGSFSTLEIQRTEQGDSAMYLCASSFGQDNQPQHFGDGTRLSIL.

This chain uses TRBV2 with TRBJ2-7; 7 bases are shared with TRBD1. Germline V gene sequence: CDR1 SNHLY, CDR2 FYNNEI. The CDR3 sequence is 16 residues long. V lost 7 bases, J lost 6 bases, and 18 bases stayed unmatched. CDR3 sequence: CASNRGPGQWVFEQYF. DNA for the CDR3: TGTGCCAGCAATCGAGGCCCGGGACAGTGGGTATTCGAGCAGTACTTC.

The chain joins TRBV7-9 to TRBJ2-7; TRBD1 matches at 7 bases. The CDR3 has 14 residues. After removal of 5 bases from V and 2 bases from J, the junction contained 6 bases not matched to a gene. The germline V gene has CDR1 SEHNR and CDR2 FQNEAQ (reference sequence). This CDR3 is CASSGRDRTYEQYF. DNA for the CDR3: TGTGCCAGCAGCGGCCGGGACAGAACCTACGAGCAGTACTTC.

The J gene is TRBJ2-5, the V gene TRBV5-1, with 12 positions matching TRBD2. The V segment lost 3 bases and the J segment 5 bases; nucleotides outside the gene matches: 8. CDR3 length: 16 amino acids. The germline gives CDR1 SGHRS, CDR2 YFSETQ. CDR3: CASSSSSGGAGETQYF. The CDR3 bases are TGCGCCAGCAGCTCTTCTAGCGGGGGGGCCGGGGAGACCCAGTACTTC.

This sequence joins TRBV6-6 and TRBJ2-7; 11 bases align to TRBD2. Germline CDR1 MNHNY, CDR2 SVGAGI (reference sequence). V gave up 5 bases and J gave up 5 bases; unmatched junction bases: 8. There are 15 residues in the CDR3. This chain's CDR3 is CASSPLAGGPNEQYF. The CDR3 DNA reads TGTGCCAGCAGTCCCTTAGCGGGGGGGCCGAACGAGCAGTACTTC.

The chain employs TRBV12-3 or TRBV12-4 and TRBJ2-5, with D perhaps matching TRBD2 (5 bases). With 6 bases removed from V and 5 bases from J, the gap between germline ends came to 10 bases. CDR3 length equals 12 residues. This CDR3 is CASSSRGETQYF. CDR3 sequence (DNA): TGTGCCAGCAGCTCCCGCGGGGAGACCCAGTACTTC.

The CDR3 sequence: CASSAAGDSSGANVLTF. The CDR3 bases are TGTGCCAGCAGCGCCGCGGGGGATTCCTCTGGGGCCAACGTCCTGACTTTC. The chain is built from TRBV9 and TRBJ2-6; 7 nucleotides match TRBD2. V shed 3 bases, J shed 0 bases, and the junction held 6 bases outside the gene matches. The germline V gene has CDR1 SGDLS and CDR2 YYNGEE. The CDR3 runs 17 residues.

This rearrangement joins TRBV6-1 to TRBJ1-1; weak D call: TRBD1 (6 bases). Germline CDR1 MNHNS, CDR2 SASEGT. Trimming took off 2 bases at V and 5 bases at J, with 12 bases between the two ends. This CDR3 contains 14 residues. The CDR3 region has the DNA TGTGCCAGCAGTGAATGGGGGCTACGGACTGAAGCTTTCTTT. Translating it yields CASSEWGLRTEAFF.

This rearrangement joins TRBV10-2 to TRBJ2-3; D may be TRBD1 (6 bases). The CDR3 totals 14 residues. V lost 4 bases and J 4 bases, leaving 12 bases between the germline ends. The germline gives CDR1 WSHSY, CDR2 SAAADI. CDR3 in DNA: TGCGCCAGCAGTGGACAGGATAAGTCAGATACGCAGTATTTT. Translation gives CASSGQDKSDTQYF.

The chain joins TRBV30 to TRBJ2-5, with TRBD2 identical over 13 bases. The CDR3 totals 19 residues. Unmatched junction bases numbered 17, after V lost 5 bases and J lost 2 bases. Germline V gene data show CDR1 as GTSNPN and CDR2 as SVGIG (reference sequence). The CDR3 region is CAWPRPGLAGVLPQETQYF. CDR3 coding DNA: TGTGCCTGGCCCCGCCCCGGACTAGCGGGGGTCCTCCCACAAGAGACCCAGTACTTC.

The CDR3 bases are TGTGCCAGCATCGCGGGGGGGCCTTACGAGCAGTACTTC. Protein: CASIAGGPYEQYF. The rearrangement uses TRBV2 and TRBJ2-7; 9 positions agree with TRBD2. CDR3 length: 13 residues. Germline V gene sequence: CDR1 SNHLY, CDR2 FYNNEI. V shed 7 bases and J 4 bases; nucleotides not matched to a gene: 5.

The chain is built from TRBV10-3 and TRBJ1-2; D is ambiguous. V dropped 0 bases and J dropped 1 base, with 6 bases sitting between them. This CDR3 region has 14 residues. Germline loops: CDR1 ENHRY, CDR2 SYGVKD. CDR3 in DNA: TGTGCCATCAGTGAGTCGATTAGTAACTATGGCTACACCTTC. Translating it yields CAISESISNYGYTF.

J is TRBJ2-1 and V is TRBV12-3 or TRBV12-4; D is unclear. V lost 4 bases to trimming and J lost 11 bases, with 9 bases between them. This CDR3 spans 11 amino acids. The CDR3 DNA reads as TGTGCCAGCAGTTCTGACACCCAGCAGTTCTTC. This sequence encodes CASSSDTQQFF.

V and J are TRBV27 and TRBJ2-1; 8 nucleotides line up with TRBD1. Germline trimming cut 5 bases from V and 10 bases from J; bases unmatched to any gene: 13. The CDR3 extends over 15 amino acids. CDR1 and CDR2 (germline): MNHEY, SMNVEV (reference sequence). Here the CDR3 reads CASSSRTGTIHEQFF. The CDR3 DNA is TGTGCCAGCAGTAGCCGGACAGGGACCATCCACGAGCAGTTCTTC.

V usage is TRBV12-3 or TRBV12-4 and J usage is TRBJ2-3; TRBD2 matches at 7 bases. The V gene end was trimmed by 6 bases and the J gene end by 5 bases; junction bases not matched to a gene: 2. CDR3 length: 12 amino acids. The DNA of the CDR3 is TGTGCCAGCAGCCCGGGAGGAGATACGCAGTATTTT. This sequence encodes CASSPGGDTQYF.

The chain is built from TRBV3-1 (or the pseudogene TRBV3-2) and TRBJ2-7; D not certain. Trimming stripped 4 bases from V and 6 bases from J, with 7 bases between. Germline CDR1 reads LGHDT; CDR2 reads YNNKEL (reference sequence). The CDR3 loop spans 11 amino acids. The CDR3 here is CASSRPFEQYF. CDR3 nucleotide sequence: TGTGCCAGCAGCCGTCCCTTCGAGCAGTACTTC.

This chain links TRBV7-3 with TRBJ2-1; 8 bases map to TRBD2. Germline CDR1 is SGHTA and CDR2 is FQGTGA. Unmatched junction bases numbered 4, after V lost 5 bases and J lost 7 bases. CDR3 length: 13 amino acids. This CDR3 is CASSPGGWNEQFF. The DNA of the CDR3 is TGTGCCAGCAGCCCGGGGGGGTGGAATGAGCAGTTCTTC.

This clone showed up just once. The chain has TRBV7-8 and TRBJ1-1; no definite D call. Trimming removed 5 bases from V and 1 base from J, with 11 bases in between. The CDR3 runs 14 residues. The germline V gene encodes CDR1 SGHVS and CDR2 FQNEAQ. This chain's CDR3 is CASSAYRQNTEAFF. Written as DNA, the CDR3 is TGTGCCAGCAGCGCCTACAGACAGAACACTGAAGCTTTCTTT.

The chain couples TRBV19 to TRBJ2-3; D might be TRBD2 (6 bases). This CDR3 is 14 amino acids long. Germline V gene lookup returns CDR1 LNHDA and CDR2 SQIVND (reference sequence). V gave up 3 bases and J gave up 4 bases, with 11 bases separating them. The CDR3 here is CASSIGGFADTQYF. The CDR3 DNA reads TGTGCCAGTAGTATCGGGGGATTTGCAGATACGCAGTATTTT.